This T cell receptor beta chain originates from a study of blood T cell repertoires in COVID-19. Turning to the study itself: T cells, B-cell-depleted T cells, or PBMCs provided the cDNA or gDNA that served as material.

The J segment lost 6 bases and the V segment lost 3 bases, leaving 5 bases of the junction unmatched. The CDR3 extends over 14 amino acids. Germline V gene sequence: CDR1 SGHVS, CDR2 FQNEAQ. Authors' methods: Reference gene primers were amplified, and this amplification served to estimate nucleated cell counts. Repertoires were generated with immunoSEQ multiplex PCR, while TCRdb's copy carries only in-frame clones and drops some. For V, J and clone size, that table is used; D and trimming come from the DNA. The table has about 43,000 clones, under 85% seen once. Sequencing was performed on peripheral blood. The sequence was obtained from an elderly man in a cohort sampled during active COVID-19. The V and J genes are TRBV7-8 and TRBJ2-7; 10 nucleotides align to TRBD1. The chain's CDR3 is CASSFETGGTEQYF. The CDR3 DNA reads TGTGCCAGCAGCTTTGAGACAGGGGGCACCGAGCAGTACTTC.